Each of the 14 T cell receptor beta chains below was sequenced from the same sample in a study of blood T cells in healthy people across ages. A second PCR, run for roughly 7 to 11 cycles, used a sample-barcoded 5' primer plus a J-beta primer mix. In TCRdb, the 5' RACE reads were re-called with MiXCR into one record per CDR3 protein. The sample holds 600,000 to 850,000 distinct CDR3 sequences, roughly 43% seen once. Sequenced: blood. All receptors derive from a woman aged 60 to 75 in good health.

This sequence joins TRBV20-1 and TRBJ2-3; 12 bases map to TRBD2. With V trimmed by 5 bases and J by 2 bases, 2 bases remained unmatched. Per germline, CDR1 DFQATT and CDR2 SNEGSKA (reference sequence). The CDR3 runs to 14 residues. The CDR3 DNA sequence: TGCAGTGCTCGGACTAGCGGGAACACAGATACGCAGTATTTT. Translating gives CSARTSGNTDTQYF.

This clonotype was seen more than once but under ten times. The chain has TRBV3-1 and TRBJ2-4; the D is unclear. CDR3 size: 14 residues. Trimming pared 1 base from V and 0 bases from J, leaving 4 bases between. Looked up from germline, CDR1 is LGHDT and CDR2 is YNNKEL (reference sequence). CDR3 in amino acids: CASSQAVAKNIQYF. The CDR3 DNA follows: TGTGCCAGCAGCCAAGCGGTAGCCAAAAACATTCAGTACTTC. Full variable domain (outside the CDR3, taken from reference TRBV3-1 and TRBJ2-4): DTAVSQTPKYLVTQMGNDKSIKCEQNLGHDTMYWYKQDSKKFLKIMFSYNNKELIINETVPNRFSPKSPDKAHLNLHINSLELGDSAVYFCASSQAVAKNIQYFGAGTRLSVL.

Worth noting for this clonotype: A much larger clone differs by one base, so this may be a read error. The chain is built from TRBV20-1 and TRBJ2-2, with no clear D. The CDR3 is 15 residues long. Germline V gene lookup returns CDR1 DFQATT and CDR2 SNEGSKA (reference sequence). CDR3 region: CGARPAGDNTGELFF. As DNA, the CDR3 is TGCGGTGCTAGACCGGCAGGCGACAACACCGGGGAGCTGTTTTTT.

Comments on this clonotype: A much larger clone is a single base away; this may be a read error. V and J are TRBV10-3 and TRBJ1-2; no clear D. CDR3 length: 10 residues. From germline, CDR1 is ENHRY and CDR2 SYGVKD. The DNA for the CDR3 is TGTGGCATCAGTGATGAAGGCTACACCTTC. This translates into CGISDEGYTF.

V usage is TRBV5-1 and J usage is TRBJ2-2; no reliable D call. This CDR3 region has 13 residues. Germline V CDR1 and CDR2: SGHRS, YFSETQ. V was clipped by 0 bases and J by 6 bases, with 6 bases between them. CDR3 DNA sequence: TGCGCCAGCAGCTTGGGTCCGGCCGGGGAGCTGTTTTTT. It specifies CASSLGPAGELFF.

This clonotype appeared many times. V and J are TRBV6-5 and TRBJ1-1; no clear D. The CDR3 covers 12 residues. Germline V lookup: CDR1 MNHEY, CDR2 SVGAGI. The V and J ends lost 2 bases and 1 base respectively, with 2 bases between them. CDR3 nucleotide sequence: TGTGCCAGCAGTTACCGGAACACTGAAGCTTTCTTT. Protein product: CASSYRNTEAFF.

This clonotype was observed a few times. The chain links TRBV6-2 or TRBV6-3 to TRBJ1-1, with D tentatively TRBD1 (5 bases). CDR1 and CDR2 from the germline V gene are MNHEY and SVGEGT. This CDR3 is 12 amino acids long. V was cut by 7 bases and J by 3 bases, with 9 bases left in between. CDR3 loop: CASTLGDTEAFF. CDR3 coding DNA: TGTGCCAGCACCCTGGGGGACACTGAAGCTTTCTTT.

This clonotype was found a few times. This chain links TRBV9 with TRBJ1-2, with D possibly being TRBD1 (5 bases). The CDR3 extends over 14 amino acids. Trimming removed 0 bases at V and 4 bases at J, with 10 bases between. Germline V gene lookup returns CDR1 SGDLS and CDR2 YYNGEE. CDR3: CASSVGQGTYGYTF. Written as DNA, the CDR3 is TGTGCCAGCAGCGTAGGTCAGGGTACCTATGGCTACACCTTC.

The V and J genes are TRBV6-2 or TRBV6-3 and TRBJ2-7; no definite D call. V lost 5 bases to trimming and J lost 3 bases, with 17 bases between them. The germline CDR1 and CDR2 sequences are MNHEY and SVGEGT. The length of the CDR3 is 15 residues. CDR3 nucleotides: TGTGCCAGCAGTACCCCTGGAAGAAAACGCTACGAGCAGTACTTC. Protein product: CASSTPGRKRYEQYF.

Only a few counts were recorded for this clonotype. The genes are TRBV7-2 and TRBJ2-7; TRBD2 agrees at 14 bases. CDR1 and CDR2 (germline): SGHTA, FQGNSA. CDR3 length: 17 amino acids. With 5 bases clipped from V and 6 bases from J, the junction kept 12 bases outside the gene matches. The CDR3 region is CASSLTSGRALLGEQYF. CDR3 nucleotide sequence: TGTGCCAGCAGCCTGACTAGCGGGAGGGCCCTCTTAGGCGAGCAGTACTTC.

Notes on this clonotype: This may be a read error, as it is one base from a much larger clone. V is TRBV24-1 and J is TRBJ2-7; D is unresolved. The V end lost 3 bases, the J end lost 7 bases, and 12 bases lay between the germline ends. Germline loops: CDR1 KGHDR, CDR2 SFDVKD. The CDR3 sequence is 13 residues long. The CDR3 DNA sequence: TGTGCCACCAGTGATCCCCCGCGGAATGAGCAGTACTTC. Amino acid sequence: CATSDPPRNEQYF.

This clonotype was seen a few times. The chain employs TRBV12-3 or TRBV12-4 and TRBJ1-2, with TRBD1 matching 7 bases. The CDR3 has 14 amino acids. V dropped 3 bases and J dropped 8; count of bases not matched to a gene: 9. CDR3 in DNA: TGTGCCAGCAGTTTCGGCGACAGGGCTATGGGCTACACCTTC. Translation: CASSFGDRAMGYTF.

This clonotype was found many times. The chain combines TRBV12-3 or TRBV12-4 with TRBJ2-3; D gene unclear. The ends were cut back, 6 bases at V and 1 base at J, with 8 bases in the middle. The CDR3 has 13 residues. The CDR3 DNA is TGTGCCAGCAGCTTCAGCGGCACAGATACGCAGTATTTT. It specifies CASSFSGTDTQYF.

As concerns this clonotype: A much larger clone sits a single nucleotide away, making a read error possible. The genes are TRBV12-3 or TRBV12-4 and TRBJ2-6; D is perhaps TRBD1 (5 bases). The CDR3 is made up of 15 amino acids. The CDR3 is CASSFAPSGANALTF. CDR3 sequence (DNA): TGTGCCAGCAGTTTCGCGCCCTCTGGGGCCAACGCCCTGACTTTC.